This T cell receptor beta chain was captured by sequencing in a study of blood T cell repertoires in COVID-19. This clone is a singleton in its sample. The CDR3 has 15 amino acids. The germline CDR1 and CDR2 sequences are MGHRA and YSYEKL. Trimming pared 5 bases from V and 2 bases from J, leaving 16 bases between. Using immunoSEQ multiplex PCR, the repertoire was profiled, and TCRdb retains in-frame clones only, with some absent. The repertoire holds over 110,000 clones, with about 87% as singletons. The sequenced sample consisted of peripheral blood. This clonotype was sampled from a human donor in a cohort sampled during active COVID-19. V gene TRBV4-1 combines with J gene TRBJ2-7; D may be TRBD1 (6 bases). This chain's CDR3 is CASSLRITGTYEQYF. The CDR3 DNA is TGCGCCAGCAGCTTACGGATTACAGGGACCTACGAGCAGTACTTC.